The subject of this entry is one TCR beta chain. What this receptor recognizes is not known. The record has no base qualities; no much larger clone is one base away. The data derive from a study of T cells after somatic rescue of genetic block (TCRdb year 2020). Regarding the research as a whole: The study assessed how robust, over the long term, a T-cell system was when the system had developed through somatic rescue of a genetic block in T-cell development.

Preparation of the library involved the immunoSEQ multiplex PCR assay. TCRdb's version of the immuneACCESS table is confined to in-frame rearrangements and falls short of the full clone set. An unresolved V gene accounts for under half of the shortfall where checked; the remainder is of unknown origin. The sample has about 120,000 clones on record, about 90% of them singletons. The ten largest clones take up 1.4% of the sample. Between the V and J ends, shortened by 1 base and 2 bases respectively, the junction contains 9 bases. The CDR3 contains 14 residues, cysteine and phenylalanine counted. Just CDR3 DNA is preserved here, 42 bases in frame from base 1. The CDR1 and CDR2 encoded by the germline V gene (reference sequence) are LNHNV and YYDKDF.

This clonotype was obtained from a woman in her late teens or twenties. The sequence is built from TRBV15 and TRBJ2-7; no D gene is confidently identified. Sample: peripheral blood mononuclear cells (PBMCs). At the DNA level, the sequence is TGTGCCACCAGCAGAGTCGACGACCCCTACGAGCAGTACTTC. Its coded protein is CATSRVDDPYEQYF.